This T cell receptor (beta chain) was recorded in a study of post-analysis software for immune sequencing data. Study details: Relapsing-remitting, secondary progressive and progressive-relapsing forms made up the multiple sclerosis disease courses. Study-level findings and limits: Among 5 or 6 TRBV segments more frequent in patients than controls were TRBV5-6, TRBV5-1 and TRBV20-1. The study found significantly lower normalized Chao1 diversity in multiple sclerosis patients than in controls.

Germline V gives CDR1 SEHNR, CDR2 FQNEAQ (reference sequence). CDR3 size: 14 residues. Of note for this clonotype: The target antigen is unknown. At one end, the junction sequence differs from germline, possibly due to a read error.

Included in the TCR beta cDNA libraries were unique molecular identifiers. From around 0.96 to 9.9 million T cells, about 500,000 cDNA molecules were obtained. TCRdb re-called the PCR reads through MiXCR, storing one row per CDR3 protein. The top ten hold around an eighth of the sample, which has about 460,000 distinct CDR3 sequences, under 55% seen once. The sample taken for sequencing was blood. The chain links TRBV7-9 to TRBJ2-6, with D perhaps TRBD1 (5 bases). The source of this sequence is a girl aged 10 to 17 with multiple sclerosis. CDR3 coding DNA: TGTGCCAGCAGTCAGGCCTCTGGGGCCAACGTCCCGACTTTC. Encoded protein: CASSQASGANVPTF.